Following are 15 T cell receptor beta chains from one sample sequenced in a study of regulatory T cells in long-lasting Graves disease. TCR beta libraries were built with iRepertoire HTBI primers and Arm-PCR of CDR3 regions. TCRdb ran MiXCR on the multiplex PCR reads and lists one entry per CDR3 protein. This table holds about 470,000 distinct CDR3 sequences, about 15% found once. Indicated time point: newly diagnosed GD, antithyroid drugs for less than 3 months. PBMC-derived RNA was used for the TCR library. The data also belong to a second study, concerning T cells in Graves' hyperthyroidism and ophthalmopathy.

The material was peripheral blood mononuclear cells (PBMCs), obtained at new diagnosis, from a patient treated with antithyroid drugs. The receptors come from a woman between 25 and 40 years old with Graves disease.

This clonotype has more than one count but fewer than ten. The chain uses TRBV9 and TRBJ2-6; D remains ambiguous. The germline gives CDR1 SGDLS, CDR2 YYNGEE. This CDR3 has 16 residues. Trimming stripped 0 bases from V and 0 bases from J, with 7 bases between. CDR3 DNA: TGTGCCAGCAGCGTAGGACGGAGCTCTGGGGCCAACGTCCTGACTTTC. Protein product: CASSVGRSSGANVLTF.

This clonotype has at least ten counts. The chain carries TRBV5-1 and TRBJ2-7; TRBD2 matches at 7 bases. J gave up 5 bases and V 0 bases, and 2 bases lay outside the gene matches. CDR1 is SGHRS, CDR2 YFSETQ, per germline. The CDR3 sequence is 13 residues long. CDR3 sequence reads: CASSLAGGNEQYF. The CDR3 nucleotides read TGCGCCAGCAGCTTGGCCGGGGGGAACGAGCAGTACTTC.

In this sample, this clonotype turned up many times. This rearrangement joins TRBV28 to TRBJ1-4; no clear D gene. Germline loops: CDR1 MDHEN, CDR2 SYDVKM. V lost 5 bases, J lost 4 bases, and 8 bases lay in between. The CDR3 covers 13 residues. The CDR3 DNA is TGTGCCAGCAGTAGGGCAGTTAATGAAAAACTGTTTTTT. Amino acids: CASSRAVNEKLFF. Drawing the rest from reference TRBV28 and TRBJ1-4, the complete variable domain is DVKVTQSSRYLVKRTGEKVFLECVQDMDHENMFWYRQDPGLGLRLIYFSYDVKMKEKGDIPEGYSVSREKKERFSLILESASTNQTSMYLCASSRAVNEKLFFGSGTQLSVL.

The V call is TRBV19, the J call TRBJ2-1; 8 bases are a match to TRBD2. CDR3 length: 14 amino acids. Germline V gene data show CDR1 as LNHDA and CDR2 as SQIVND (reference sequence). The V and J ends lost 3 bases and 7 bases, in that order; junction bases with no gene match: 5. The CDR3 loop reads CASSMGLVVNEQFF. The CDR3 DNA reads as TGTGCCAGTAGTATGGGACTAGTGGTGAATGAGCAGTTCTTC.

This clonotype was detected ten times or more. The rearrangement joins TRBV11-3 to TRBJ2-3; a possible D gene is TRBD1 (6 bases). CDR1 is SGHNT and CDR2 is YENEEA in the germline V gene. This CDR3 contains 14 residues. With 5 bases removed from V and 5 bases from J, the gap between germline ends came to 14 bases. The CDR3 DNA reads TGTGCCAGCAGCCAGGGGTTGACTCTAGATACGCAGTATTTT. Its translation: CASSQGLTLDTQYF.

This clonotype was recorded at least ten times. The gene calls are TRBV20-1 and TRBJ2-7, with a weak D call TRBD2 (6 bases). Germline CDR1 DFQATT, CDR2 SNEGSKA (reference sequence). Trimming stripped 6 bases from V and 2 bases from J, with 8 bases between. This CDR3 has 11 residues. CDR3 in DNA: TGCAGTGCCTGGGAGGCCTACGAGCAGTACTTC. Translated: CSAWEAYEQYF.

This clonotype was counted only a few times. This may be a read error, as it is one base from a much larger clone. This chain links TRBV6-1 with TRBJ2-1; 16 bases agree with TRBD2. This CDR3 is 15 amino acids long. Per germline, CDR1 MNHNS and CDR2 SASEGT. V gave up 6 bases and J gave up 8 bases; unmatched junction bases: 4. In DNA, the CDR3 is TGTGCCAGCAGGGGGACTAGCGGGAGGGGCGATGAGCAGTTCTTC. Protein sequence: CASRGTSGRGDEQFF.

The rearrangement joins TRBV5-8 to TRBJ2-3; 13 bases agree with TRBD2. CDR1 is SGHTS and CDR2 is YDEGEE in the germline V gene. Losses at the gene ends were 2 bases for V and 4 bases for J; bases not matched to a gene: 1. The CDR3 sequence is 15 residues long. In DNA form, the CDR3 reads TGTGCCAGCAGCTTCACTAGCGGGAGGGCAGATACGCAGTATTTT. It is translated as CASSFTSGRADTQYF.

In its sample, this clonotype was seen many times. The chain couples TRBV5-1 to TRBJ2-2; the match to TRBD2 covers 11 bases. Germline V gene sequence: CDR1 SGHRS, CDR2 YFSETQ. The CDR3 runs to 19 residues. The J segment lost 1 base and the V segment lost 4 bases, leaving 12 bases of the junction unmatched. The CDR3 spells CASSGTSGAISRNTGELFF. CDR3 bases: TGCGCCAGCAGCGGGACTAGCGGAGCTATATCAAGGAACACCGGGGAGCTGTTTTTT. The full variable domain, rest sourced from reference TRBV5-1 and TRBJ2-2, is KAGVTQTPRYLIKTRGQQVTLSCSPISGHRSVSWYQQTPGQGLQFLFEYFSETQRNKGNFPGRFSGRQFSNSRSEMNVSTLELGDSALYLCASSGTSGAISRNTGELFFGEGSRLTVL.

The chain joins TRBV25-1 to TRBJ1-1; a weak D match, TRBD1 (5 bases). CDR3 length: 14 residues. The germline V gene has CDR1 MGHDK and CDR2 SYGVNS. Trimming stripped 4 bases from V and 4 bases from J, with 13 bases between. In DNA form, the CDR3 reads TGTGCCAGCAGTGGCCCGGGGGGTATCACTGAAGCTTTCTTT. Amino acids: CASSGPGGITEAFF.

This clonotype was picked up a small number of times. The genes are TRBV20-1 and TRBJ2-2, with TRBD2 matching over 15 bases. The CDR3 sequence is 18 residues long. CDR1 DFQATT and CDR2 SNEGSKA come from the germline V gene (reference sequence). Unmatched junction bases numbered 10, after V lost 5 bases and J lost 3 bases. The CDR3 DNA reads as TGCAGTGCTCCGATTTGGACTAGCGGGAGGGCCGACACCGGGGAGCTGTTTTTT. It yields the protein CSAPIWTSGRADTGELFF.

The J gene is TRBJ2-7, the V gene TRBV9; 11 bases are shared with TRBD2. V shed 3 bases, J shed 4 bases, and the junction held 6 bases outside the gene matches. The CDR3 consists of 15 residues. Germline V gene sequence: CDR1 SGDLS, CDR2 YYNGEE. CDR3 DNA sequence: TGTGCCAGCAGCGCGGGGACTAGCGGAGCTTACGAGCAGTACTTC. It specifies CASSAGTSGAYEQYF.

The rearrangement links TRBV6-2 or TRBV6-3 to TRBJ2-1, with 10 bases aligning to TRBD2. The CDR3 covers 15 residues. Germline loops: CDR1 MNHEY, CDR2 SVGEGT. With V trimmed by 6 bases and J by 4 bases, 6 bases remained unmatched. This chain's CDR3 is CASRNLLAGYNEQFF. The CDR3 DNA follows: TGTGCCAGCAGGAATCTACTAGCGGGGTACAATGAGCAGTTCTTC.

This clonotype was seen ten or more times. The chain's CDR3 is CASSLNPQREVLDEQFF. The CDR3 DNA reads as TGCGCCAGCAGCTTGAACCCCCAGCGGGAGGTGTTGGATGAGCAGTTCTTC. The rearrangement joins TRBV5-1 to TRBJ2-1; 9 nucleotides align to TRBD2. The CDR3 is 17 residues long. Per germline, CDR1 SGHRS and CDR2 YFSETQ. The trim removed 1 base at V and 8 bases at J, leaving 13 bases unmatched.

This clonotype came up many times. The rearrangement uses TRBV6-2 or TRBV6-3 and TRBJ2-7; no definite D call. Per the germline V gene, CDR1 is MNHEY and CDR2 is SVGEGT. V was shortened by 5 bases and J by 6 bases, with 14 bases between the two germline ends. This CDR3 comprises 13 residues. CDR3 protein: CASSTYGPGEQYF. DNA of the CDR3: TGTGCCAGCAGTACCTACGGGCCGGGCGAGCAGTACTTC.